The 8 T cell receptor beta chains below all came from one sample that was sequenced in a study of blood T cell repertoires in COVID-19. Generated by immunoSEQ multiplex PCR, the TCRdb table keeps only in-frame clones and is missing some. Among about 490,000 clones listed, approximately 85% were seen once. What was sequenced was peripheral blood. All receptors come from a human donor in a cohort sampled during active COVID-19.

The chain has TRBV5-1 and TRBJ2-7; 14 positions agree with TRBD2. This CDR3 region has 17 residues. Germline V gives CDR1 SGHRS, CDR2 YFSETQ. J gave up 0 bases and V 0 bases, and 2 bases lay outside the gene matches. For the CDR3, the DNA is TGCGCCAGCAGCTTGGGGACTAGCGGGGGGACCTCCTACGAGCAGTACTTC. Its protein is CASSLGTSGGTSYEQYF.

The chain joins TRBV10-2 to TRBJ1-1; D gene uncertain. This CDR3 comprises 14 residues. Trimming stripped 4 bases from V and 0 bases from J, with 9 bases between. CDR1 and CDR2 (germline): WSHSY, SAAADI. The CDR3, as DNA: TGCGCCAGCAGTGTAGAGGGATTGAACACTGAAGCTTTCTTT. Encoded protein: CASSVEGLNTEAFF.

Comments on this clone: This specimen includes other DNA sequences encoding the same CDR3. The chain links TRBV9 to TRBJ2-1; 7 nucleotides align to TRBD2. Germline assignment: CDR1 SGDLS and CDR2 YYNGEE. Trimming removed 0 bases from V and 3 bases from J; junction bases left unmatched: 3. The length of the CDR3 is 15 residues. The DNA of the CDR3 is TGTGCCAGCAGCGTAGCGCGGGAGAGCTACAATGAGCAGTTCTTC. Its protein product is CASSVARESYNEQFF.

The chain combines TRBV6-1 with TRBJ1-2; 9 positions agree with TRBD1. The CDR3 covers 15 residues. Per the germline V gene, CDR1 is MNHNS and CDR2 is SASEGT. V trimming: 6 bases; J trimming: 8 bases; junction bases outside the gene matches: 13. This chain's CDR3 is CASSHRGQGARGYTF. The DNA for the CDR3 is TGTGCCAGCAGCCACAGGGGGCAGGGGGCAAGAGGCTACACCTTC.

The count of this clone is one. The CDR3 coding sequence is TGCGCCAGCAGCCCCCGGACAATTGCTGAAGCTTTCTTT. It specifies CASSPRTIAEAFF. J is TRBJ1-1 and V is TRBV5-1, with a tentative D call TRBD1 (5 bases). This CDR3 has 13 amino acids. Germline CDR1 reads SGHRS; CDR2 reads YFSETQ. The germline V and J ends were trimmed by 4 bases and 6 bases, with 13 bases remaining between them.

The chain employs TRBV6-5 and TRBJ2-3; no reliable D call. Germline loops: CDR1 MNHEY, CDR2 SVGAGI. CDR3 size: 12 residues. Deletions cut 2 bases from V and 5 bases from J, with 5 bases between. CDR3 loop: CASSYNRDTQYF. In nucleotides, the CDR3 is TGTGCCAGCAGTTACAACAGAGATACGCAGTATTTT.

J is TRBJ1-1 and V is TRBV5-1; weak D call: TRBD1 (5 bases). Trimming cost V 1 base and J 0 bases, with 10 bases left between them. CDR1 is SGHRS, CDR2 YFSETQ, per germline. The CDR3 spans 15 residues. The CDR3, as DNA: TGCGCCAGCAGCTTGCTTGACAGCATGAACACTGAAGCTTTCTTT. Amino acids: CASSLLDSMNTEAFF.

V gene TRBV3-1 (or the pseudogene TRBV3-2) combines with J gene TRBJ1-1, with D unclear. V was shortened by 6 bases and J by 1 base, with 12 bases between the two germline ends. CDR3 size: 14 residues. Germline assignment: CDR1 LGHDT and CDR2 YNNKEL (reference sequence). CDR3 residues: CASSPYGENTEAFF. CDR3 DNA: TGTGCCAGCAGTCCCTACGGGGAGAACACTGAAGCTTTCTTT.